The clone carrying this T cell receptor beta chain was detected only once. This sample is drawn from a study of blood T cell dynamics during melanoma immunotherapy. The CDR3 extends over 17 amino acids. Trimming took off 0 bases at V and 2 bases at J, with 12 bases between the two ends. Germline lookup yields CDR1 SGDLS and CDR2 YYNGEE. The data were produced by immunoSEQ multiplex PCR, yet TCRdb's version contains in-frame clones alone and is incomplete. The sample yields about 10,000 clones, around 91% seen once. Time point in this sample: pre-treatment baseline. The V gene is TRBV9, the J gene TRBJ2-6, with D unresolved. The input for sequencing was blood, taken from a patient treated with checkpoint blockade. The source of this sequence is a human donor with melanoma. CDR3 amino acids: CASSVGGPGTGANVLTF. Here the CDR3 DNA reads TGTGCCAGCAGCGTAGGCGGCCCTGGGACTGGGGCCAACGTCCTGACTTTC. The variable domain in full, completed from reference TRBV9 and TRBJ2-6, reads DSGVTQTPKHLITATGQRVTLRCSPRSGDLSVYWYQQSLDQGLQFLIQYYNGEERAKGNILERFSAQQFPDLHSELNLSSLELGDSALYFCASSVGGPGTGANVLTFGAGSRLTVL.